This T cell receptor beta chain was recorded in a study of T-cell reconstitution after alpha-beta-depleted transplantation in children. The library targeted TCRbeta and was prepared with unique molecular identifiers. TCRdb independently ran MiXCR on the PCR reads; one entry per CDR3 protein. The sample lists 200,000 to 250,000 distinct CDR3 sequences, roughly 11% seen once, with roughly 27% in the top ten. This clonotype appeared many times. What it recognizes is unknown. Study-level points and caveats: High day-60 TCRbeta diversity in some patients came from surviving recipient T cells and thymic progenitors. Diversity and T-cell counts at one year after transplant derived mostly from new T cells. Reported findings indicate that, about two months after transplant, alpha-beta T cells came from several hundred expanded clones, which were derived from non-depleted graft cells.

The TCR comes from a child under two years old with acute myeloid leukemia, due to receive a stem cell transplant. The material sequenced was PBMCs, taken before TCRalphabeta/CD19-depleted stem cell transplant.

The CDR3 DNA follows: TGTGCCAGCAGTTTATCCAACGCGGGAGCGGGCACAGATACGCAGTATTTT. Its protein product is CASSLSNAGAGTDTQYF. The chain recombines TRBV28 with TRBJ2-3; the match to TRBD2 covers 7 bases. This CDR3 comprises 17 residues. CDR1 MDHEN and CDR2 SYDVKM come from the germline V gene. The J segment lost 1 base and the V segment lost 1 base, leaving 8 bases of the junction unmatched.